The 31 T cell receptor beta chains listed next were all sequenced from one sample in a study of brain T cells in children with intractable seizures. Only in-frame clones appear in the TCRdb table, and some are missing; sequencing was by immunoSEQ multiplex PCR. Here the sample spans approximately 77,000 clones, about 93% being singletons. The input for sequencing was peripheral blood, taken at surgery. Source of these receptors: a boy younger than two with tuberous sclerosis and intractable seizures.

The J gene is TRBJ2-2, the V gene TRBV3-1 (or the pseudogene TRBV3-2), with D possibly matching TRBD2 (7 bases). There are 16 residues in the CDR3. Germline values: CDR1 LGHDT, CDR2 YNNKEL (reference sequence). Trimming took 2 bases from V and 1 from J, leaving 11 bases between them. The CDR3 loop is CASSQNGGQNTGELFF. The CDR3 DNA is TGTGCCAGCAGCCAAAACGGGGGGCAGAACACCGGGGAGCTGTTTTTT.

The genes are TRBV2 and TRBJ2-1; D is unresolved. CDR1 is SNHLY and CDR2 is FYNNEI in the germline V gene. CDR3 size: 12 residues. V lost 7 bases, J lost 6 bases, and 10 bases lay in between. In nucleotides, the CDR3 is TGTGCCAGCAAGGGCAGCCCCAATGAGCAGTTCTTC. This encodes CASKGSPNEQFF. Filled out from reference TRBV2 and TRBJ2-1, the complete variable domain reads EPEVTQTPSHQVTQMGQEVILRCVPISNHLYFYWYRQILGQKVEFLVSFYNNEISEKSEIFDDQFSVERPDGSNFTLKIRSTKLEDSAMYFCASKGSPNEQFFGPGTRLTVL.

The V and J genes are TRBV18 and TRBJ1-6; TRBD1 matches at 9 bases. This CDR3 has 16 amino acids. Germline values: CDR1 KGHSH, CDR2 LQKENI. V gave up 2 bases and J gave up 7 bases; unmatched junction bases: 6. The CDR3 bases are TGTGCCAGCTCACCAAACCGGGACAGGGTGAATTCACCCCTCCACTTT. It yields the protein CASSPNRDRVNSPLHF.

As for this clone: The sample has other DNA sequences that encode this CDR3 too. This chain links TRBV6-5 with TRBJ1-2; D perhaps matches TRBD1 (5 bases). The length of the CDR3 is 12 residues. Germline V lookup: CDR1 MNHEY, CDR2 SVGAGI. V lost 2 bases to trimming and J lost 5 bases, with 6 bases between them. DNA for the CDR3: TGTGCCAGCAGTTACCAGGGATATGGCTACACCTTC. It specifies CASSYQGYGYTF.

The chain carries TRBV11-3 and TRBJ2-3; 14 positions match TRBD2. With V trimmed by 6 bases and J by 6 bases, 5 bases remained unmatched. The CDR3 sequence is 15 residues long. Looked up from germline, CDR1 is SGHNT and CDR2 is YENEEA. The CDR3 loop is CASRGLAGGADTQYF. The CDR3 nucleotides read TGTGCCAGCAGAGGACTAGCGGGAGGTGCCGATACGCAGTATTTT.

The chain combines TRBV6-5 with TRBJ2-2; D not resolved. This CDR3 contains 13 residues. Trimming removed 7 bases at V and 2 bases at J, with 8 bases between. Per germline, CDR1 MNHEY and CDR2 SVGAGI. The CDR3 DNA reads as TGTGCCAGCATTAACACCAACACCGGGGAGCTGTTTTTT. This encodes CASINTNTGELFF.

This sequence joins TRBV18 and TRBJ1-6; D gene unclear. Germline CDR1 KGHSH, CDR2 LQKENI. V lost 2 bases and J lost 10, with 9 bases in between. This CDR3 has 13 residues. CDR3 amino acids: CASSPGEGSPLHF. For the CDR3, the DNA is TGTGCCAGCTCACCAGGCGAGGGATCACCCCTCCACTTT.

The chain joins TRBV7-2 to TRBJ1-1, with D hard to call. This CDR3 spans 15 amino acids. CDR1 and CDR2 from the germline V gene are SGHTA and FQGNSA. V was shortened by 5 bases and J by 5 bases, with 18 bases between the two germline ends. The CDR3 is CASSVDWVEGTEAFF. The DNA for the CDR3 is TGTGCCAGCAGCGTAGATTGGGTTGAGGGAACTGAAGCTTTCTTT.

This chain joins TRBV27 and TRBJ2-7; either TRBD1 or TRBD2 may supply D (6 bases each). Germline V gene lookup returns CDR1 MNHEY and CDR2 SMNVEV (reference sequence). V was shortened by 0 bases and J by 4 bases, with 13 bases between the two germline ends. This CDR3 region has 15 residues. The CDR3 spells CASSLSWGAGYEQYF. CDR3 in DNA: TGTGCCAGCAGTTTATCCTGGGGGGCAGGGTACGAGCAGTACTTC.

The chain recombines TRBV24-1 with TRBJ2-1; 9 nucleotides align to TRBD1. The CDR3 is made up of 12 amino acids. Germline V gives CDR1 KGHDR, CDR2 SFDVKD. V dropped 12 bases and J dropped 4; count of bases not matched to a gene: 3. The CDR3 DNA sequence: TGTGCCGCAGGACAGGGGTACAATGAGCAGTTCTTC. Translated: CAAGQGYNEQFF.

This clone has a single count. This chain uses TRBV27 with TRBJ2-1, with D perhaps matching TRBD2 (5 bases). Germline V gene sequence: CDR1 MNHEY, CDR2 SMNVEV (reference sequence). The CDR3 has 18 amino acids. V gave up 5 bases and J gave up 0 bases, with 20 bases separating them. As DNA, the CDR3 is TGTGCCAGCAGTCCCCCGTTCTTGAGCGGAGGCTCCTACAATGAGCAGTTCTTC. It translates to CASSPPFLSGGSYNEQFF.

The chain joins TRBV15 to TRBJ1-4; D may be TRBD1 (6 bases). From germline, CDR1 is LNHNV and CDR2 YYDKDF (reference sequence). The CDR3 has 14 amino acids. Trimming took 1 base from V and 7 from J, leaving 10 bases between them. The CDR3 sequence is CATSRVLQGEKLFF. As DNA, the CDR3 is TGTGCCACCAGCAGAGTTCTACAGGGTGAAAAACTGTTTTTT.

V and J are TRBV11-3 and TRBJ2-7; D may be TRBD2 (5 bases). From germline, CDR1 is SGHNT and CDR2 YENEEA. The V gene lost 4 bases and the J gene lost 0 bases, with 10 bases spanning the gap. There are 14 residues in the CDR3. In DNA form, the CDR3 reads TGTGCCAGCAGCTCTCGGACTGACTCCTACGAGCAGTACTTC. As protein: CASSSRTDSYEQYF. Drawing the rest from reference TRBV11-3 and TRBJ2-7, the complete variable domain is EAGVVQSPRYKIIEKKQPVAFWCNPISGHNTLYWYLQNLGQGPELLIRYENEEAVDDSQLPKDRFSAERLKGVDSTLKIQPAELGDSAVYLCASSSRTDSYEQYFGPGTRLTVT.

V gene TRBV13 combines with J gene TRBJ1-5; D call uncertain. Germline-derived CDR1 and CDR2 are PRHDT and FYEKMQ (reference sequence). The CDR3 consists of 15 residues. Trimming removed 0 bases at V and 0 bases at J, with 6 bases between. CDR3 amino acids: CASSLGGNSNQPQHF. The CDR3 DNA reads TGTGCCAGCAGCTTAGGTGGGAATAGCAATCAGCCCCAGCATTTT.

This clone was seen just once. V is TRBV10-3 and J is TRBJ1-2; TRBD1 matches at 7 bases. CDR3 size: 13 residues. The ends lost 5 bases at V and 8 bases at J; junction bases unmatched: 8. Germline assignment: CDR1 ENHRY and CDR2 SYGVKD. Written as DNA, the CDR3 is TGTGCCATCAGTACAATAGCAGGGGGAGGCTACACCTTC. It yields the protein CAISTIAGGGYTF.

The chain uses TRBV27 and TRBJ1-2, with D perhaps matching TRBD1 (6 bases). Germline V gives CDR1 MNHEY, CDR2 SMNVEV (reference sequence). This CDR3 contains 11 residues. The V end lost 8 bases, the J end lost 6 bases, and 10 bases lay between the germline ends. In nucleotides, the CDR3 is TGTGCCAGCTGGGGGGGCGATGGCTACACCTTC. Amino acid sequence: CASWGGDGYTF.

The chain couples TRBV3-1 (or the pseudogene TRBV3-2) to TRBJ2-7; no firm D call. Between the trimmed V and J ends, which lost 2 bases and 0 bases, there was a span of 11 bases. Germline assignment: CDR1 LGHDT and CDR2 YNNKEL (reference sequence). This CDR3 is 15 amino acids long. The CDR3 is CASSQSDGTSYEQYF. The CDR3 DNA reads as TGTGCCAGCAGCCAAAGTGACGGAACCTCCTACGAGCAGTACTTC.

V usage is TRBV7-9 and J usage is TRBJ1-4, with 9 bases fitting TRBD1. The V gene's germline CDR1 is SEHNR and CDR2 FQNEAQ (reference sequence). This CDR3 is 15 amino acids long. After removal of 3 bases from V and 6 bases from J, the junction contained 5 bases not matched to a gene. CDR3 region: CASSLGRTGDEKLFF. CDR3 DNA: TGTGCCAGCAGCTTGGGACGGACAGGGGATGAAAAACTGTTTTTT.

The rearrangement joins TRBV5-4 to TRBJ2-2; D possibly corresponds to TRBD1 (6 bases). The CDR3 runs to 14 residues. Trimming removed 2 bases at V and 10 bases at J, with 15 bases between. Germline V gene data show CDR1 as SGHNT and CDR2 as YYREEE (reference sequence). Here the CDR3 reads CASSLVSRGEELFF. CDR3 in DNA: TGTGCCAGCAGCTTAGTCAGCAGGGGAGAGGAGCTGTTTTTT.

The chain joins TRBV10-3 to TRBJ1-1; D is unclear. The ends were cut back, 4 bases at V and 0 bases at J, with 6 bases in the middle. In germline, CDR1 is ENHRY, CDR2 SYGVKD. The CDR3 covers 13 residues. This CDR3 reads CAISGTVNTEAFF. The CDR3 DNA reads as TGTGCCATCAGTGGGACGGTGAACACTGAAGCTTTCTTT.

This chain links TRBV4-1 with TRBJ2-7, with 7 bases lining up with TRBD1. The CDR3 has 16 amino acids. The germline gives CDR1 MGHRA, CDR2 YSYEKL. Trimming cost V 3 bases and J 2 bases; bases outside gene matches: 10. CDR3 loop: CASSHTLERGPYEQYF. CDR3 nucleotide sequence: TGCGCCAGCAGCCATACCTTGGAGAGGGGGCCCTACGAGCAGTACTTC.

The V call is TRBV30, the J call TRBJ2-1, with D uncertain. Germline CDR1 and CDR2: GTSNPN and SVGIG (reference sequence). The CDR3 spans 10 residues. The V and J ends lost 1 base and 10 bases respectively, with 5 bases between them. The CDR3 is CAWSEGEQFF. In nucleotides, the CDR3 is TGTGCCTGGAGTGAAGGAGAGCAGTTCTTC.

The gene calls are TRBV6-6 and TRBJ2-5; D is ambiguous. Germline CDR1 and CDR2: MNHNY and SVGAGI (reference sequence). The CDR3 spans 13 residues. V was trimmed by 0 bases and J by 4 bases, leaving 6 bases between them. Here the CDR3 DNA reads TGTGCCAGCAGTTACTCGGTGGGAGAGACCCAGTACTTC. Its translation is CASSYSVGETQYF.

This rearrangement joins TRBV5-5 to TRBJ1-2; D uncertain. This CDR3 region has 13 residues. The V and J ends lost 4 bases and 12 bases respectively, with 19 bases between them. CDR1 SGHKS and CDR2 YYEKEE come from the germline V gene (reference sequence). The CDR3 DNA reads TGTGCCAGCAGCCGTACGGGCAGACTGTCTCACACCTTC. Its protein product is CASSRTGRLSHTF.

This chain joins TRBV30 and TRBJ2-7; D possibly corresponds to TRBD2 (5 bases). Germline V gene lookup returns CDR1 GTSNPN and CDR2 SVGIG (reference sequence). The germline V and J ends were trimmed by 0 bases and 0 bases, with 6 bases remaining between them. This CDR3 is built from 13 residues. CDR3 sequence reads: CAWSVGSSYEQYF. The DNA for the CDR3 is TGTGCCTGGAGTGTTGGGAGCTCCTACGAGCAGTACTTC.

The chain combines TRBV9 with TRBJ1-6; possible D gene TRBD1, 5 bases. Trimming took off 5 bases at V and 1 base at J, with 16 bases between the two ends. Germline values: CDR1 SGDLS, CDR2 YYNGEE. The CDR3 is made up of 17 amino acids. Here the CDR3 DNA reads TGTGCCAGCAGTGAGGGGTCGGGGTATTCCTATAATTCACCCCTCCACTTT. Translating it yields CASSEGSGYSYNSPLHF.

The genes are TRBV2 and TRBJ1-2, with D unclear. The germline CDR1 and CDR2 sequences are SNHLY and FYNNEI. With 4 bases removed from V and 4 bases from J, the gap between germline ends came to 7 bases. This CDR3 spans 12 amino acids. Here the CDR3 reads CASSGATYGYTF. In nucleotides, the CDR3 is TGTGCCAGCAGTGGTGCAACCTATGGCTACACCTTC.

The chain combines TRBV28 with TRBJ2-4; the D gene is possibly TRBD2 (5 bases). The CDR3 sequence is 13 residues long. Germline CDR1 MDHEN, CDR2 SYDVKM. The V gene lost 3 bases and the J gene lost 7 bases, with 10 bases spanning the gap. The CDR3 DNA is TGTGCCAGCAGTTTCGGACTGGGGAACATTCAGTACTTC. This sequence encodes CASSFGLGNIQYF.

J is TRBJ2-1 and V is TRBV6-2 or TRBV6-3; D might be TRBD1 (6 bases). This CDR3 comprises 17 residues. Between the trimmed V and J ends, which lost 0 bases and 3 bases, there was a span of 15 bases. The germline gives CDR1 MNHEY, CDR2 SVGEGT. The CDR3 coding sequence is TGTGCCAGCAGTTACTCGGGCCGGGGACACCACTACAATGAGCAGTTCTTC. Translating gives CASSYSGRGHHYNEQFF.

The V gene is TRBV4-2, the J gene TRBJ1-5; 12 bases match TRBD1. The germline CDR1 and CDR2 sequences are LGHNA and YNFKEQ. The CDR3 contains 19 residues. V shed 1 base, J shed 1 base, and the junction held 8 bases outside the gene matches. CDR3 nucleotide sequence: TGTGCCAGCAGCCAAGCTCCGGGACAGGGGGCCCTCAGCAATCAGCCCCAGCATTTT. This sequence encodes CASSQAPGQGALSNQPQHF.

The genes are TRBV10-3 and TRBJ2-1; 8 bases line up with TRBD2. The CDR3 runs 17 residues. The V and J ends lost 2 bases and 8 bases, in that order; junction bases with no gene match: 14. Germline lookup yields CDR1 ENHRY and CDR2 SYGVKD. CDR3 residues: CAISEDLAGMANHEQFF. CDR3 nucleotides: TGTGCCATCAGTGAGGATTTAGCGGGAATGGCTAACCATGAGCAGTTCTTC.